This TCR beta chain comes out of a study of T-cell reconstitution after alpha-beta-depleted transplantation in children. A remark on this clonotype: What it binds is not known.

Study observations and caveats: Two months or so post-transplant, alpha-beta T cells reportedly derived from several hundred expanded graft clones. When one year had passed after transplant, most T-cell counts and diversity came from newly produced T cells.

The CDR3 is 18 amino acids. Germline V lookup: CDR1 LGHNA, CDR2 YSLEER. V was trimmed by 4 bases and J by 0 bases, leaving 20 bases between them. Construction of the TCRbeta library involved unique molecular identifiers. MiXCR, applied by TCRdb to the PCR reads, yields one record per CDR3 protein. This sample carries 800,000 to 1,000,000 distinct CDR3 sequences, about 26% of them seen once, and the ten largest clones take more than 25%. The chain combines TRBV4-3 with TRBJ2-3, with a weak D call TRBD2 (5 bases). Sequenced material: PBMCs, mostly from graft donor cells, taken 360 days after TCRalphabeta/CD19-depleted stem cell transplant. This clonotype originated in a boy under two years old who had a stem cell transplant for SCID, so the T cells may come from the graft donor. CDR3 nucleotide sequence: TGCGCCAGCAGCCTGCTAGCTGTCAGGCCTACTAGCACAGATACGCAGTATTTT. It specifies CASSLLAVRPTSTDTQYF.